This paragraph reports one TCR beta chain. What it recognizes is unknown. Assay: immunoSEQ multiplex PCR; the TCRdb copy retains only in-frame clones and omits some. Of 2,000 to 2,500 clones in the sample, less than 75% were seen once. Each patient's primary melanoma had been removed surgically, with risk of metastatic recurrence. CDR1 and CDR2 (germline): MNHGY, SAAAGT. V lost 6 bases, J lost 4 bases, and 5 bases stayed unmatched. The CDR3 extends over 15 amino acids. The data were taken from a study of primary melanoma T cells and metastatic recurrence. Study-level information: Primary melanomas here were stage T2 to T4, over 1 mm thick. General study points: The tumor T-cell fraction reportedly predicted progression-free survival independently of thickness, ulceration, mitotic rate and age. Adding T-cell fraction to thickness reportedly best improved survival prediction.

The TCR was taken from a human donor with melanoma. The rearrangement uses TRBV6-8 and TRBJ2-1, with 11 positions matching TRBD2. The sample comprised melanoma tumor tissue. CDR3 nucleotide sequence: TGTGCCAGCAGACCTATAGCGGGAGGGTACAATGAGCAGTTCTTC. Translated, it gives CASRPIAGGYNEQFF.